Below, 20 T cell receptor beta chains from the same sample are listed, as sequenced in a study of long-term antiretroviral therapy in people with HIV. A v3.0 immunoSEQ assay was performed at survey level. Generated by immunoSEQ multiplex PCR, the TCRdb table keeps only in-frame clones and is missing some. The sample holds around 40,000 clones; around nine tenths are singletons and the top ten take around 3.9%. Specimen: unsorted PBMCs, collected just before starting antiretroviral therapy. These receptor sequences come from a woman younger than 35 with HIV.

The chain uses TRBV6-1 and TRBJ1-2; no reliable D call. This CDR3 has 13 residues. The V gene's germline CDR1 is MNHNS and CDR2 SASEGT. Between the trimmed V and J ends, which lost 8 bases and 5 bases, there was a span of 15 bases. CDR3 protein: CASEPAPGYGYTF. The CDR3 nucleotides read TGTGCCAGCGAACCAGCCCCCGGTTATGGCTACACCTTC.

The rearrangement joins TRBV7-2 to TRBJ2-3; TRBD1 aligns across 7 bases. Looked up from germline, CDR1 is SGHTA and CDR2 is FQGNSA. CDR3 length: 16 amino acids. Trimming cost V 3 bases and J 4 bases; bases outside gene matches: 10. The CDR3 DNA reads TGTGCCAGCAGCTTCGGACAGGCTCTTATCGCAGATACGCAGTATTTT. Protein sequence: CASSFGQALIADTQYF.

The gene calls are TRBV6-1 and TRBJ2-7, with 9 bases matching TRBD2. This CDR3 has 13 residues. Looked up from germline, CDR1 is MNHNS and CDR2 is SASEGT. Germline trimming cut 8 bases from V and 4 bases from J; bases unmatched to any gene: 6. The CDR3 nucleotides read TGTGCCAGCGCCGCCAGCGGGAGGTACGAGCAGTACTTC. Protein: CASAASGRYEQYF.

The chain recombines TRBV6-6 with TRBJ2-1; D unresolved. Germline V gene sequence: CDR1 MNHNY, CDR2 SVGAGI (reference sequence). The germline V and J ends were trimmed by 6 bases and 2 bases, with 17 bases remaining between them. The CDR3 spans 16 residues. DNA of the CDR3: TGTGCCAGCAGGGGAACCGTGGCCTGGCCCTACAATGAGCAGTTCTTC. Translated, it gives CASRGTVAWPYNEQFF.

The chain recombines TRBV5-1 with TRBJ2-3; 8 nucleotides agree with TRBD2. The V gene end was trimmed by 0 bases and the J gene end by 1 base; junction bases not matched to a gene: 7. CDR1 and CDR2 from the germline V gene are SGHRS and YFSETQ. The CDR3 is made up of 17 amino acids. CDR3 residues: CASSLGPSGSGTDTQYF. In DNA form, the CDR3 reads TGCGCCAGCAGCTTGGGACCCAGCGGGAGTGGCACAGATACGCAGTATTTT.

The CDR3 DNA is TGTGCCAGCAGTCTAGGGGGCCCGGGGCCTGAAGCTTTCTTT. It yields the protein CASSLGGPGPEAFF. This chain uses TRBV28 with TRBJ1-1; 7 bases align to TRBD1. The V gene's germline CDR1 is MDHEN and CDR2 SYDVKM. With V trimmed by 5 bases and J by 6 bases, 9 bases remained unmatched. This CDR3 has 14 amino acids.

The rearrangement uses TRBV7-9 and TRBJ2-3; 9 bases align to TRBD1. The CDR3 is made up of 14 amino acids. Germline V gene sequence: CDR1 SEHNR, CDR2 FQNEAQ (reference sequence). The junction had 2 bases not matched to a gene; V was cut back by 6 bases and J by 1 base. The CDR3 region is CASRRTGGTDTQYF. DNA for the CDR3: TGTGCCAGCAGGAGGACAGGGGGCACAGATACGCAGTATTTT.

DNA for the CDR3: TGTGCCAGCAGCCAAGGGACTAGCGGCTACAATGAGCAGTTCTTC. This sequence encodes CASSQGTSGYNEQFF. The V call is TRBV14, the J call TRBJ2-1; TRBD2 matches 10 bases. The V gene end was trimmed by 1 base and the J gene end by 3 bases; junction bases not matched to a gene: 0. The germline gives CDR1 SGHDN, CDR2 FVKESK. The CDR3 has 15 amino acids. The whole variable domain, remainder taken from reference TRBV14 and TRBJ2-1, is EAGVTQFPSHSVIEKGQTVTLRCDPISGHDNLYWYRRVMGKEIKFLLHFVKESKQDESGMPNNRFLAERTGGTYSTLKVQPAELEDSGVYFCASSQGTSGYNEQFFGPGTRLTVL.

V is TRBV5-1 and J is TRBJ2-1; the D gene is possibly TRBD2 (7 bases). The V and J ends lost 6 bases and 7 bases respectively, with 23 bases between them. This CDR3 spans 16 amino acids. Looked up from germline, CDR1 is SGHRS and CDR2 is YFSETQ. The CDR3 sequence: CASTARGGSRKNEQFF. The CDR3 nucleotides read TGCGCCAGCACCGCGAGGGGGGGGAGTAGAAAAAATGAGCAGTTCTTC.

The chain has TRBV10-3 and TRBJ1-3; D ambiguous. The CDR3 length is 16 residues. Germline V gives CDR1 ENHRY, CDR2 SYGVKD. V was trimmed by 4 bases and J by 0 bases, leaving 13 bases between them. This CDR3 is CAISAGIGSSGNTIYF. The CDR3 nucleotides are TGTGCCATCAGTGCAGGTATAGGGAGCTCTGGAAACACCATATATTTT.

This chain uses TRBV27 with TRBJ2-1; D not certain. With 7 bases removed from V and 2 bases from J, the gap between germline ends came to 12 bases. Germline V CDR1 and CDR2: MNHEY, SMNVEV (reference sequence). The CDR3 contains 14 residues. This chain's CDR3 is CASNPVETYNEQFF. DNA of the CDR3: TGTGCCAGCAACCCGGTAGAAACCTACAATGAGCAGTTCTTC.

The V gene is TRBV7-3, the J gene TRBJ1-3, with 8 bases aligning to TRBD1. Germline V gives CDR1 SGHTA, CDR2 FQGTGA. The CDR3 runs to 14 residues. Trimming removed 4 bases from V and 3 bases from J; junction bases left unmatched: 2. The CDR3 DNA reads as TGTGCCAGCAGCTCCAGGGGGCATGGAAACACCATATATTTT. It yields the protein CASSSRGHGNTIYF.

V usage is TRBV7-2 and J usage is TRBJ2-1; D is perhaps TRBD1 or TRBD2 (5 bases each). CDR1 and CDR2 from the germline V gene are SGHTA and FQGNSA. Trimming stripped 4 bases from V and 5 bases from J, with 12 bases between. The CDR3 is 14 amino acids. CDR3: CASSSNRTDNEQFF. The CDR3 DNA reads as TGTGCCAGCAGCTCCAACAGGACTGACAATGAGCAGTTCTTC.

This chain connects TRBV4-3 to TRBJ1-3; D gene unclear. The ends were cut back, 0 bases at V and 2 bases at J, with 8 bases in the middle. CDR1 LGHNA and CDR2 YSLEER come from the germline V gene. This CDR3 is 15 amino acids long. The DNA for the CDR3 is TGCGCCAGCAGCCAAGATAATATTGCTGGAAACACCATATATTTT. Its translation is CASSQDNIAGNTIYF.

This clone was found a few times. V and J are TRBV19 and TRBJ2-7; no firm D call. The CDR3 is 14 residues long. Germline loops: CDR1 LNHDA, CDR2 SQIVND (reference sequence). The germline V and J ends were trimmed by 0 bases and 0 bases, with 6 bases remaining between them. The CDR3 bases are TGTGCCAGTAGTATAGACACGGTCTCCTACGAGCAGTACTTC. It codes for CASSIDTVSYEQYF.

The chain carries TRBV6-4 and TRBJ2-1; either TRBD1 or TRBD2 may fit D (5 bases each). This CDR3 is built from 14 residues. CDR1 and CDR2 (germline): MRHNA, SNTAGT. The germline V and J ends were trimmed by 5 bases and 0 bases, with 8 bases remaining between them. The CDR3 DNA follows: TGTGCCAGCAGTCCAGGGAGCTCCTACAATGAGCAGTTCTTC. This translates into CASSPGSSYNEQFF.

The chain joins TRBV29-1 to TRBJ1-5; no clear D. The CDR3 is 14 residues long. V was clipped by 3 bases and J by 0 bases, with 9 bases between them. Germline V gives CDR1 SQVTM, CDR2 ANQGSEA. The chain's CDR3 is CSVDKEYSNQPQHF. The DNA of the CDR3 is TGCAGCGTTGACAAGGAGTATAGCAATCAGCCCCAGCATTTT.

This chain connects TRBV9 to TRBJ2-3, with D unresolved. The germline V and J ends were trimmed by 1 base and 4 bases, with 7 bases remaining between them. The CDR3 loop spans 13 amino acids. Per germline, CDR1 SGDLS and CDR2 YYNGEE. The DNA for the CDR3 is TGTGCCAGCAGCGTATCGTCCCCAGATACGCAGTATTTT. It is translated as CASSVSSPDTQYF.

This chain joins TRBV5-6 and TRBJ1-2; TRBD1 matches 7 bases. Germline V gene lookup returns CDR1 SGHDT and CDR2 YYEEEE. The CDR3 is 15 residues long. With 5 bases clipped from V and 3 bases from J, the junction kept 10 bases outside the gene matches. CDR3: CASSTDREVHYGYTF. In DNA, the CDR3 is TGTGCCAGCAGTACCGACAGGGAGGTACACTATGGCTACACCTTC.

The V call is TRBV5-1, the J call TRBJ1-1, with unresolved D. Trimming left V 0 bases short and J 8 bases short, with 11 bases between. This CDR3 is built from 13 residues. CDR1 and CDR2 from the germline V gene are SGHRS and YFSETQ. Here the CDR3 reads CASSLDPEREAFF. The DNA of the CDR3 is TGCGCCAGCAGCTTGGATCCAGAACGAGAAGCTTTCTTT.